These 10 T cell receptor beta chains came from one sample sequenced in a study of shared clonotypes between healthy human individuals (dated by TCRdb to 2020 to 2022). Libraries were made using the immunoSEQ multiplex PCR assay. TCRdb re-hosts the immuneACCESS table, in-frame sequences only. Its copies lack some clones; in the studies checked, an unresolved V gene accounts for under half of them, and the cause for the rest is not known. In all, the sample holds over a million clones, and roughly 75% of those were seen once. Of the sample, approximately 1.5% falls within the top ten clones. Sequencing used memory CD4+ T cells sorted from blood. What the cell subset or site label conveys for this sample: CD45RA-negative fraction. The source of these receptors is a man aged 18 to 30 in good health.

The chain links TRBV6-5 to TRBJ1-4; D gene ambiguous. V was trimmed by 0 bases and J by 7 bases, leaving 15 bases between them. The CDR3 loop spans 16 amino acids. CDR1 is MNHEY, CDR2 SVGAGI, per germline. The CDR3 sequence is CASSYSSTVMIEKLFF. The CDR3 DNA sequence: TGTGCCAGCAGTTACTCGAGTACGGTCATGATTGAAAAACTGTTTTTT.

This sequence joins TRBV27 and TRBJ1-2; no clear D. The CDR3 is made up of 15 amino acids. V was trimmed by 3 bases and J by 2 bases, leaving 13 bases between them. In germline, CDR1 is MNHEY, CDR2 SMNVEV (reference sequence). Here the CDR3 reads CASSLDRRGNYGYTF. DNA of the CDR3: TGTGCCAGCAGTTTGGACCGCCGGGGAAACTATGGCTACACCTTC.

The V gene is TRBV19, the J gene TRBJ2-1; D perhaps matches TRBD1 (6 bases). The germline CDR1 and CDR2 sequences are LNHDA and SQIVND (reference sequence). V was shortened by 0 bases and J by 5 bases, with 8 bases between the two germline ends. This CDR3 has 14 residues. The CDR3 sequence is CASSIDRGNNEQFF. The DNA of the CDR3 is TGTGCCAGTAGTATAGACAGGGGTAACAATGAGCAGTTCTTC.

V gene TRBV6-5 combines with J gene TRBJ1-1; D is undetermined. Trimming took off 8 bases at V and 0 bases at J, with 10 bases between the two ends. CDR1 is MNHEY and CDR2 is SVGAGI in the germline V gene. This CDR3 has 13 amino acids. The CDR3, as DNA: TGTGCCAGCTCAGGACCGATGAACACTGAAGCTTTCTTT. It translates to CASSGPMNTEAFF.

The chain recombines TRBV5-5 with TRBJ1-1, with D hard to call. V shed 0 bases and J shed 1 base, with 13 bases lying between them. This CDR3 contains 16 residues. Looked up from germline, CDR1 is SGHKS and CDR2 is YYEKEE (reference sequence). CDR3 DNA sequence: TGTGCCAGCAGCTTGGCAGTACAGTCCACGAACACTGAAGCTTTCTTT. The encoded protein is CASSLAVQSTNTEAFF. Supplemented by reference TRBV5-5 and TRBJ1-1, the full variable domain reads DAGVTQSPTHLIKTRGQQVTLRCSPISGHKSVSWYQQVLGQGPQFIFQYYEKEERGRGNFPDRFSARQFPNYSSELNVNALLLGDSALYLCASSLAVQSTNTEAFFGQGTRLTVV.

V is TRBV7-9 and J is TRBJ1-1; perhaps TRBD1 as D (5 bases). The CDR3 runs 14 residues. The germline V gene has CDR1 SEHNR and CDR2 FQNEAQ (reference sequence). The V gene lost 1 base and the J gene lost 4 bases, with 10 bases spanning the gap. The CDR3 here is CASSLGQGVTEAFF. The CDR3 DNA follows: TGTGCCAGCAGCTTAGGGCAGGGCGTCACTGAAGCTTTCTTT.

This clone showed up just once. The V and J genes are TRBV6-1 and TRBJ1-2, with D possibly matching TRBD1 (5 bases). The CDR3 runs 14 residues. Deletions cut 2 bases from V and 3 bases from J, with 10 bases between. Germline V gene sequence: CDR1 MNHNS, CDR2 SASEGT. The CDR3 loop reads CASSEIGRDYGYTF. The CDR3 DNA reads TGTGCCAGCAGTGAAATAGGCAGGGACTATGGCTACACCTTC.

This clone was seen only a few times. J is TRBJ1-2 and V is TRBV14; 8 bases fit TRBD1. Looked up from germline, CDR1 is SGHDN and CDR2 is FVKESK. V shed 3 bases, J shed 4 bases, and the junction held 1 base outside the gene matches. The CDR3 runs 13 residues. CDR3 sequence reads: CASSQDRVYGYTF. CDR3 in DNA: TGTGCCAGCAGCCAGGACAGGGTCTATGGCTACACCTTC.

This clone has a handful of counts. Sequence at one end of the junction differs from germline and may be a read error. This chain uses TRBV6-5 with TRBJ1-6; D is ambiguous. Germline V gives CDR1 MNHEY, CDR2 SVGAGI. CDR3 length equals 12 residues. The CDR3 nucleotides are TGTGCCAGCAGGTCCTACAATTCACCCCTCCACTTT. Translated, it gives CASRSYNSPLHF.

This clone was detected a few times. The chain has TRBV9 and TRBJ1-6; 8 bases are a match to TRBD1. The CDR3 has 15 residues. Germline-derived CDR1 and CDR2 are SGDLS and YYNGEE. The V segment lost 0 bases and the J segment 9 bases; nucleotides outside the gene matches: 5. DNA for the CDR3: TGTGCCAGCAGCGTAGATCAGGGGGCTGGTTCACCCCTCCACTTT. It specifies CASSVDQGAGSPLHF. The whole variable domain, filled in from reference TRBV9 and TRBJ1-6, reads DSGVTQTPKHLITATGQRVTLRCSPRSGDLSVYWYQQSLDQGLQFLIQYYNGEERAKGNILERFSAQQFPDLHSELNLSSLELGDSALYFCASSVDQGAGSPLHFGNGTRLTVT.